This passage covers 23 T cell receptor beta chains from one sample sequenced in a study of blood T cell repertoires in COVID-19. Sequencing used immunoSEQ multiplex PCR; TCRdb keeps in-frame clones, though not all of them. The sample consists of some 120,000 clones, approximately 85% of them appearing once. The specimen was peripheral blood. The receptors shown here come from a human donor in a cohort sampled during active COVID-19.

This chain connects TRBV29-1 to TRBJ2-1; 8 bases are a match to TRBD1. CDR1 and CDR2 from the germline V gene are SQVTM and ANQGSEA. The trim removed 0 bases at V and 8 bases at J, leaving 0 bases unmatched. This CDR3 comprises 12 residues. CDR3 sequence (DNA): TGCAGCGTTGAAGAGGACAGGGATGAGCAGTTCTTC. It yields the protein CSVEEDRDEQFF.

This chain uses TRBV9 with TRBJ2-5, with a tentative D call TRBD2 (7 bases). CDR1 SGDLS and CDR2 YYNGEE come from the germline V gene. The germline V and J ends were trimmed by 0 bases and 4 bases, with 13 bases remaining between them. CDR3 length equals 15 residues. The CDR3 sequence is CASSVEGGGRETQYF. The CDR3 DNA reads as TGTGCCAGCAGCGTAGAAGGGGGGGGGCGAGAGACCCAGTACTTC.

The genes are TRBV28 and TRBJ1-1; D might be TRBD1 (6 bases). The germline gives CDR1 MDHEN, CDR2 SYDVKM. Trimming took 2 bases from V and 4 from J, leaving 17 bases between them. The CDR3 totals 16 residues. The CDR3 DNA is TGTGCCAGCAGTTTAATGTTCGGGGGGCGAGGCACTGAAGCTTTCTTT. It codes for CASSLMFGGRGTEAFF.

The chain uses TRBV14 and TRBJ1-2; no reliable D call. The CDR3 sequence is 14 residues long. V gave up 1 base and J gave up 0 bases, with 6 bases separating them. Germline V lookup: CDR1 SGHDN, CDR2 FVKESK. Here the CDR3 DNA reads TGTGCCAGCAGCCAAGCAGGAACTAACTATGGCTACACCTTC. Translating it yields CASSQAGTNYGYTF.

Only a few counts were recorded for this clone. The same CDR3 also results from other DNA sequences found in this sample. For the CDR3, the DNA is TGCGCCAGCAGCTTGGGACAGGGGCCCTACGAGCAGTACTTC. It encodes CASSLGQGPYEQYF. The V gene is TRBV5-1, the J gene TRBJ2-7; 8 bases map to TRBD1. Germline trimming cut 0 bases from V and 2 bases from J; bases unmatched to any gene: 1. The length of the CDR3 is 14 residues. Germline CDR1 SGHRS, CDR2 YFSETQ.

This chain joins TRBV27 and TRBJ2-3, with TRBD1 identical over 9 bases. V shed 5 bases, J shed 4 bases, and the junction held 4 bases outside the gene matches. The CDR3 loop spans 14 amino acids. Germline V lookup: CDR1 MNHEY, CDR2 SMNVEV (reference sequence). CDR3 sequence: CASSRTGGPDTQYF. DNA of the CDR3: TGTGCCAGCAGTCGTACAGGGGGCCCAGATACGCAGTATTTT.

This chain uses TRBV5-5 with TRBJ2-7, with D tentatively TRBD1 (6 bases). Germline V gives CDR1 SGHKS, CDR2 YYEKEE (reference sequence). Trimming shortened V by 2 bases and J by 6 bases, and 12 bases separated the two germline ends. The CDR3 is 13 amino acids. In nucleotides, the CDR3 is TGTGCCAGCAGCTTAGAATGGGGGCCCGAGCAGTACTTC. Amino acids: CASSLEWGPEQYF.

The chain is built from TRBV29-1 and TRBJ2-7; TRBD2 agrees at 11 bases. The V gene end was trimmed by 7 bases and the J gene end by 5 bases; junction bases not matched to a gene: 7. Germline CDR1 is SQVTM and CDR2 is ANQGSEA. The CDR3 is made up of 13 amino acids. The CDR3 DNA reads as TGCAGCGCAGCTAGCGGGGGGTCCCACGAGCAGTACTTC. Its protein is CSAASGGSHEQYF.

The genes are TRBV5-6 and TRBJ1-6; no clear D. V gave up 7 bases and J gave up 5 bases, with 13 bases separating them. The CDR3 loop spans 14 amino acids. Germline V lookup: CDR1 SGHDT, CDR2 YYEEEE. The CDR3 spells CASASEGNNSPLHF. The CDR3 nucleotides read TGTGCCAGCGCCTCAGAGGGAAATAATTCACCCCTCCACTTT. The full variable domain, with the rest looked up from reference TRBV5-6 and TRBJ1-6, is DAGVTQSPTHLIKTRGQQVTLRCSPKSGHDTVSWYQQALGQGPQFIFQYYEEEERQRGNFPDRFSGHQFPNYSSELNVNALLLGDSALYLCASASEGNNSPLHFGNGTRLTVT.

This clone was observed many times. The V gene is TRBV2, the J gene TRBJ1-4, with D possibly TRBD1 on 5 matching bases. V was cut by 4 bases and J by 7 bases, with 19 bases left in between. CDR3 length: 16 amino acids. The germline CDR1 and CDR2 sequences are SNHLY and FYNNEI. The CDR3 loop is CASSAVRAGVGEKLFF. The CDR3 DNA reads TGTGCCAGCAGTGCTGTTCGTGCGGGGGTCGGTGAAAAACTGTTTTTT.

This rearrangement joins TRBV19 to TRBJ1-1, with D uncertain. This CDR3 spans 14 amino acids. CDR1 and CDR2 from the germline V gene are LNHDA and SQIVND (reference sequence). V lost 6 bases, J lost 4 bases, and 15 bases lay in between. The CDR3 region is CASSEYVSITEAFF. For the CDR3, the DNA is TGTGCCAGTAGCGAGTATGTTTCCATCACTGAAGCTTTCTTT.

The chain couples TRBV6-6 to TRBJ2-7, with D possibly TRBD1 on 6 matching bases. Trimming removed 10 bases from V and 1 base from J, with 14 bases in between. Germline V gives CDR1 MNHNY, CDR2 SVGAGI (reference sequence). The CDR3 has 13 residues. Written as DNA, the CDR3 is TGTGCCACCACACCTGGACAGTCCTACGAGCAGTACTTC. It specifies CATTPGQSYEQYF.

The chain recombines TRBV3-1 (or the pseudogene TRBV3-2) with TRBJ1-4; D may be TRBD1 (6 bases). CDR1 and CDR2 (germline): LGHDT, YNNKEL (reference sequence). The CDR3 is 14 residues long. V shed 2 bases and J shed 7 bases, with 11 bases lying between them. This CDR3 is CASSQSPQGEKLFF. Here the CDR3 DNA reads TGTGCCAGCAGCCAATCTCCACAGGGTGAAAAACTGTTTTTT.

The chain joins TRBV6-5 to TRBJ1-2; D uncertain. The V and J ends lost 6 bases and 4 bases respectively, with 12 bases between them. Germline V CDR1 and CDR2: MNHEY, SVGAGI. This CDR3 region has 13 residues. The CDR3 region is CASSSRGIYGYTF. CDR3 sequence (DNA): TGTGCCAGCAGCTCCCGTGGCATCTATGGCTACACCTTC.

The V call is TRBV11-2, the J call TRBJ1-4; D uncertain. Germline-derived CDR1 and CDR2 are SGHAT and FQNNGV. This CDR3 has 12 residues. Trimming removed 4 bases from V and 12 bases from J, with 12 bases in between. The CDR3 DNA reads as TGTGCCAGCAGCTCCTATATCGGAGAACTGTTTTTT. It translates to CASSSYIGELFF.

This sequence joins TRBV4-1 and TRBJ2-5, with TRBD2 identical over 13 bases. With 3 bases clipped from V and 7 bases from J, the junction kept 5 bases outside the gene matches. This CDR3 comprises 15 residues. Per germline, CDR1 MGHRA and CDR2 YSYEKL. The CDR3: CASSHPWTSGGTQYF. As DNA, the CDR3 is TGCGCCAGCAGCCATCCGTGGACTAGCGGGGGGACCCAGTACTTC.

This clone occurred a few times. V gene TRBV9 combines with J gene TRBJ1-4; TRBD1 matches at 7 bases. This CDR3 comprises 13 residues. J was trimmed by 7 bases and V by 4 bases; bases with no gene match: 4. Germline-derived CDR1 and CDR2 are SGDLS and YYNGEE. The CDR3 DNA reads TGTGCCAGCAGCCGACAGGGAGGTGAAAAACTGTTTTTT. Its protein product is CASSRQGGEKLFF.

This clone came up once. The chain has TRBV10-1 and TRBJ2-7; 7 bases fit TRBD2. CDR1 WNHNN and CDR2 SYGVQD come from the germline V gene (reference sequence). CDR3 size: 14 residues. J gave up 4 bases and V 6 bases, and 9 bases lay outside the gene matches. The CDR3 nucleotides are TGCGCCAGCAGGGGAGGGGTTCCAGAGTACGAGCAGTACTTC. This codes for CASRGGVPEYEQYF.

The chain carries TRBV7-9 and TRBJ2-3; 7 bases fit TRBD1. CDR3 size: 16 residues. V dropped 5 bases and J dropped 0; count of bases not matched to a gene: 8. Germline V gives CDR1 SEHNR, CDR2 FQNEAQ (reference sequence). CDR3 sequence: CASSPRQGTSTDTQYF. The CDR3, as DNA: TGTGCCAGCAGCCCACGACAGGGTACTAGCACAGATACGCAGTATTTT.

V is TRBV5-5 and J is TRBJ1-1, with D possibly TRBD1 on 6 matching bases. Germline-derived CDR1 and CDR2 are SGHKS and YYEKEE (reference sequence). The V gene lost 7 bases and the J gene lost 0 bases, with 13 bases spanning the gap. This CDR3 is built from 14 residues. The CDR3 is CASGLTGMNTEAFF. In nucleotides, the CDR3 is TGTGCCAGCGGACTCACAGGGATGAACACTGAAGCTTTCTTT.

The CDR3 DNA is TGCAGTGCTAGTGACGGTTACGAGCAGTACTTC. Its translation: CSASDGYEQYF. The V and J genes are TRBV20-1 and TRBJ2-7; D is unresolved. Deletions cut 3 bases from V and 4 bases from J, with 7 bases between. The CDR3 covers 11 residues. In germline, CDR1 is DFQATT, CDR2 SNEGSKA (reference sequence).

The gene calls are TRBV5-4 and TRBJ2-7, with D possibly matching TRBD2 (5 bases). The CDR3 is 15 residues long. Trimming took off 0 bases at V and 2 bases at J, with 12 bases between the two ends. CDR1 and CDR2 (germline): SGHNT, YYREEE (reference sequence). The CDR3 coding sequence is TGTGCCAGCAGCTTGGGTGCCGGGATCGCCTACGAGCAGTACTTC. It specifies CASSLGAGIAYEQYF.

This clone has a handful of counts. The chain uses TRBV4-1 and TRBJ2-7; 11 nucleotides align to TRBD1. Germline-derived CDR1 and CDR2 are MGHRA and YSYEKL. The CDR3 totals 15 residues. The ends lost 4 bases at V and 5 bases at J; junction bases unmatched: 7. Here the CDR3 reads CASSLGQGAPHEQYF. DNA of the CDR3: TGCGCCAGCAGCCTTGGACAGGGGGCGCCCCACGAGCAGTACTTC.